Here is one T cell receptor beta chain with its context. V was clipped by 1 base and J by 5 bases, with 9 bases between them. CDR1 and CDR2 from the germline V gene are SGHKS and YYEKEE (reference sequence). This CDR3 comprises 14 residues. The data originate from a study of T cell changes during pregnancy in multiple sclerosis. The data were produced by immunoSEQ multiplex PCR, yet TCRdb's version contains in-frame clones alone and is incomplete. The sample yields 66,000 or so clones, roughly 90% seen once. The chain combines TRBV5-5 with TRBJ2-2, with D possibly matching TRBD1 (5 bases). The source material was CD8+ T cells from peripheral blood mononuclear cells, sampled before pregnancy. The sequence was obtained from a female donor with multiple sclerosis, enrolled in a pregnancy study. CDR3 nucleotide sequence: TGTGCCAGCAGCTTGCAGGGTGGTACCGGGGAGCTGTTTTTT. Translating gives CASSLQGGTGELFF.